These 26 T cell receptor beta chains originate from one sample sequenced in a study of blood T cell repertoires in COVID-19. Clones were sequenced by immunoSEQ multiplex PCR, and TCRdb holds only the in-frame ones, with some missing. Here the sample spans about 160,000 clones, 60% to 80% being singletons. The specimen was peripheral blood. Receptors were obtained from a man aged 65 to 79 with acute or convalescent COVID-19.

The chain uses TRBV9 and TRBJ2-1; 9 nucleotides align to TRBD2. The CDR3 spans 16 residues. Germline V gives CDR1 SGDLS, CDR2 YYNGEE. V shed 4 bases and J 0 bases; nucleotides not matched to a gene: 5. The CDR3 DNA sequence: TGTGCCAGCAGCCCGACTAGCGGTTTCTCCTACAATGAGCAGTTCTTC. Protein: CASSPTSGFSYNEQFF.

CDR3 protein: CASSPGGQGQYPQHF. In DNA, the CDR3 is TGTGCCAGCTCACCAGGGGGACAGGGGCAGTATCCCCAGCATTTT. This chain links TRBV18 with TRBJ1-5; 10 positions match TRBD1. Germline CDR1 KGHSH, CDR2 LQKENI. The CDR3 is 15 residues long. The junction had 8 bases not matched to a gene; V was cut back by 2 bases and J by 10 bases.

V is TRBV28 and J is TRBJ1-5; 7 bases line up with TRBD1. Germline V gene sequence: CDR1 MDHEN, CDR2 SYDVKM. The CDR3 contains 18 residues. The ends lost 1 base at V and 0 bases at J; junction bases unmatched: 9. CDR3 sequence reads: CASSLSPGQFYSNQPQHF. The CDR3 region has the DNA TGTGCCAGCAGTTTATCTCCGGGACAGTTTTATAGCAATCAGCCCCAGCATTTT.

J is TRBJ2-3 and V is TRBV5-1; D may be TRBD1 (5 bases). V was pared by 5 bases and J by 7 bases, with 11 bases between. CDR1 and CDR2 from the germline V gene are SGHRS and YFSETQ. The CDR3 totals 12 residues. The CDR3 sequence is CASRLTDNTQYF. In DNA form, the CDR3 reads TGCGCCAGCAGACTGACAGACAATACGCAGTATTTT.

The J gene is TRBJ2-5, the V gene TRBV5-1; no firm D call. This CDR3 is built from 14 residues. Germline V gives CDR1 SGHRS, CDR2 YFSETQ. V lost 0 bases and J 2 bases, leaving 8 bases between the germline ends. CDR3 nucleotide sequence: TGCGCCAGCAGCTTGGGGTCTACGCAAGAGACCCAGTACTTC. Its translation is CASSLGSTQETQYF.

This clone was picked up a small number of times. The V gene is TRBV5-1, the J gene TRBJ2-1; TRBD1 agrees at 8 bases. Trimming took 4 bases from V and 3 from J; bases not matched to a gene: 6. The germline gives CDR1 SGHRS, CDR2 YFSETQ. The CDR3 consists of 15 residues. The DNA for the CDR3 is TGCGCCAGCAGCAACCAGGGGGCGGTCTACAATGAGCAGTTCTTC. It yields the protein CASSNQGAVYNEQFF.

The V and J genes are TRBV12-5 and TRBJ1-6; tentatively, D is TRBD1 (6 bases). CDR1 and CDR2 from the germline V gene are LGHNT and FRNRAP. The CDR3 is 15 amino acids. Trimming took 6 bases from V and 14 from J, leaving 23 bases between them. The CDR3 sequence is CASGKGNEGHITLHF. The CDR3, as DNA: TGTGCTAGTGGGAAGGGGAACGAGGGACATATCACCCTCCACTTT.

This clone has a single count. This chain joins TRBV24-1 and TRBJ2-1, with D tentatively TRBD2 (6 bases). V was cut by 0 bases and J by 0 bases, with 26 bases left in between. CDR1 and CDR2 (germline): KGHDR, SFDVKD. This CDR3 spans 22 amino acids. CDR3 nucleotides: TGTGCCACCAGTGATTTGGGGCCCGGGACTGGGGAGAGGTCCCTCTCCTACAATGAGCAGTTCTTC. Translated, it gives CATSDLGPGTGERSLSYNEQFF.

The genes are TRBV11-2 and TRBJ1-1; D gene unclear. V lost 2 bases to trimming and J lost 4 bases, with 2 bases between them. This CDR3 spans 11 amino acids. Germline CDR1 reads SGHAT; CDR2 reads FQNNGV. CDR3 residues: CASSLRTEAFF. DNA for the CDR3: TGTGCCAGCAGCTTACGCACTGAAGCTTTCTTT.

V usage is TRBV5-4 and J usage is TRBJ1-1; TRBD1 matches at 9 bases. CDR1 is SGHNT, CDR2 YYREEE, per germline (reference sequence). V was pared by 6 bases and J by 0 bases, with 6 bases of the junction left unmatched. CDR3 size: 15 residues. CDR3 coding DNA: TGTGCCAGCACCCGGAGGACAGGGGTGAACACTGAAGCTTTCTTT. This sequence encodes CASTRRTGVNTEAFF.

The J gene is TRBJ1-2, the V gene TRBV19; 8 bases agree with TRBD1. The CDR3 extends over 17 amino acids. V was clipped by 3 bases and J by 4 bases; unmatched bases: 13. Germline V CDR1 and CDR2: LNHDA, SQIVND (reference sequence). The CDR3 sequence is CASSIRTGSSSSYGYTF. CDR3 nucleotides: TGTGCCAGTAGTATCAGGACAGGGTCCAGCTCATCCTATGGCTACACCTTC.

The chain employs TRBV7-9 and TRBJ1-1; 8 bases fit TRBD1. The V gene's germline CDR1 is SEHNR and CDR2 FQNEAQ (reference sequence). The CDR3 extends over 13 amino acids. The V gene end was trimmed by 5 bases and the J gene end by 5 bases; junction bases not matched to a gene: 4. The CDR3 reads CASSRTGSTEAFF. DNA of the CDR3: TGTGCCAGCAGCCGGACAGGGAGTACTGAAGCTTTCTTT. The whole variable domain, remainder taken from reference TRBV7-9 and TRBJ1-1, is DTGVSQNPRHKITKRGQNVTFRCDPISEHNRLYWYRQTLGQGPEFLTYFQNEAQLEKSRLLSDRFSAERPKGSFSTLEIQRTEQGDSAMYLCASSRTGSTEAFFGQGTRLTVV.

The genes are TRBV14 and TRBJ2-7; D perhaps matches TRBD1 (5 bases). Germline CDR1 reads SGHDN; CDR2 reads FVKESK. The germline V and J ends were trimmed by 3 bases and 6 bases, with 18 bases remaining between them. The CDR3 runs 15 residues. The CDR3 here is CASSQRTDTLSEQYF. The CDR3 coding sequence is TGTGCCAGCAGCCAGCGGACGGACACTCTATCCGAGCAGTACTTC. Using reference TRBV14 and TRBJ2-7 for the parts outside the CDR3, the full variable domain is EAGVTQFPSHSVIEKGQTVTLRCDPISGHDNLYWYRRVMGKEIKFLLHFVKESKQDESGMPNNRFLAERTGGTYSTLKVQPAELEDSGVYFCASSQRTDTLSEQYFGPGTRLTVT.

The chain links TRBV6-1 to TRBJ2-3; 8 bases align to TRBD1. The CDR3 spans 16 residues. From germline, CDR1 is MNHNS and CDR2 SASEGT. The V and J ends lost 4 bases and 1 base, in that order; junction bases with no gene match: 7. The DNA of the CDR3 is TGTGCCAGCAGTGGGTTGCAGGGGGCCGGCACAGATACGCAGTATTTT. Translating it yields CASSGLQGAGTDTQYF.

The chain joins TRBV2 to TRBJ2-1; the match to TRBD2 covers 7 bases. From germline, CDR1 is SNHLY and CDR2 FYNNEI. Trimming cost V 4 bases and J 15 bases; bases outside gene matches: 15. This CDR3 contains 14 residues. CDR3 loop: CASSGQGSGSWLFF. The CDR3 nucleotides are TGTGCCAGCAGTGGTCAGGGTAGCGGGTCGTGGCTGTTCTTC.

The gene calls are TRBV6-2 or TRBV6-3 and TRBJ2-7, with a tentative D call TRBD1 (6 bases). CDR3 length: 13 residues. Germline CDR1 is MNHEY and CDR2 is SVGEGT. Trimming took 5 bases from V and 2 from J, leaving 10 bases between them. The CDR3 DNA is TGTGCCAGCAGTCGGGACATAGCCTACGAGCAGTACTTC. Residues: CASSRDIAYEQYF.

The rearrangement joins TRBV10-1 to TRBJ1-1; D is uncertain. Trimming removed 5 bases at V and 2 bases at J, with 9 bases between. The CDR3 consists of 13 residues. Germline V gives CDR1 WNHNN, CDR2 SYGVQD (reference sequence). CDR3 sequence: CASSLRSNTEAFF. CDR3 DNA: TGCGCCAGCAGTTTGCGGTCCAACACTGAAGCTTTCTTT.

V and J are TRBV27 and TRBJ2-2; tentative D call: TRBD2 (6 bases). V dropped 5 bases and J dropped 4 bases, with 23 bases sitting between them. The CDR3 spans 18 residues. Germline lookup yields CDR1 MNHEY and CDR2 SMNVEV (reference sequence). Here the CDR3 reads CASSPPGGIVGGTGELFF. The CDR3 DNA sequence: TGTGCCAGCAGTCCCCCCGGCGGGATAGTTGGGGGCACCGGGGAGCTGTTTTTT.

The chain uses TRBV19 and TRBJ2-1; TRBD1 might be the D (6 bases). V was clipped by 10 bases and J by 8 bases, with 15 bases between them. Germline values: CDR1 LNHDA, CDR2 SQIVND (reference sequence). The CDR3 sequence is 12 residues long. This CDR3 reads CATQDRTYEQFF. In DNA form, the CDR3 reads TGTGCCACGCAAGACAGGACCTATGAGCAGTTCTTC.

The rearrangement links TRBV2 to TRBJ1-1; 9 bases map to TRBD1. Trimming at V came to 6 bases and at J to 4 bases, leaving 9 bases not matched to a gene. From germline, CDR1 is SNHLY and CDR2 FYNNEI. This CDR3 spans 15 amino acids. CDR3 in DNA: TGTGCCAGCAGCCGCACCCCGGGACAGGGCACTGAAGCTTTCTTT. Translation gives CASSRTPGQGTEAFF. Filled out from reference TRBV2 and TRBJ1-1, the complete variable domain reads EPEVTQTPSHQVTQMGQEVILRCVPISNHLYFYWYRQILGQKVEFLVSFYNNEISEKSEIFDDQFSVERPDGSNFTLKIRSTKLEDSAMYFCASSRTPGQGTEAFFGQGTRLTVV.

The V call is TRBV15, the J call TRBJ2-5; no definite D call. V was clipped by 1 base and J by 5 bases, with 14 bases between them. The CDR3 is 15 amino acids. The germline V gene encodes CDR1 LNHNV and CDR2 YYDKDF (reference sequence). The CDR3 sequence: CATSRGLERAETQYF. DNA for the CDR3: TGTGCCACCAGCAGAGGATTGGAAAGAGCGGAGACCCAGTACTTC.

V gene TRBV10-3 combines with J gene TRBJ1-5; perhaps TRBD1 as D (6 bases). The CDR3 totals 13 residues. Trimming removed 8 bases from V and 0 bases from J, with 8 bases in between. Germline V CDR1 and CDR2: ENHRY, SYGVKD. The CDR3 DNA sequence: TGTGCCATCGGACAGAATAGCAATCAGCCCCAGCATTTT. Translated, it gives CAIGQNSNQPQHF.

This clone was observed a handful of times. The chain is built from TRBV7-6 and TRBJ1-1; D possibly corresponds to TRBD1 (5 bases). This CDR3 has 13 amino acids. V was pared by 5 bases and J by 4 bases, with 11 bases between. CDR1 is SGHVS, CDR2 FNYEAQ, per germline. CDR3 DNA sequence: TGTGCCAGCAGCCCCGGAGGGGTCACTGAAGCTTTCTTT. Its translation is CASSPGGVTEAFF.

This chain connects TRBV24-1 to TRBJ2-1; D is possibly TRBD2 (5 bases). The CDR3 has 15 residues. V was shortened by 3 bases and J by 8 bases, with 16 bases between the two germline ends. From germline, CDR1 is KGHDR and CDR2 SFDVKD. The CDR3 DNA reads TGTGCCACCAGTGATCAACACATTCCCGGGGATGAGCAGTTCTTC. Its translation is CATSDQHIPGDEQFF.

The V call is TRBV5-1, the J call TRBJ2-2; unclear D gene. The CDR3 loop spans 14 amino acids. Germline CDR1 reads SGHRS; CDR2 reads YFSETQ. The V and J ends lost 2 bases and 5 bases respectively, with 10 bases between them. CDR3 sequence (DNA): TGCGCCAGCAGCTTCGATATCCAGACCGGGGAGCTGTTTTTT. As protein: CASSFDIQTGELFF.

The rearrangement joins TRBV7-6 to TRBJ1-4; a possible D gene is TRBD1 (6 bases). V was trimmed by 5 bases and J by 4 bases, leaving 8 bases between them. The CDR3 has 13 residues. Looked up from germline, CDR1 is SGHVS and CDR2 is FNYEAQ. CDR3 nucleotide sequence: TGTGCCAGCAGCCGGGACATTAATGAAAAACTGTTTTTT. Translating it yields CASSRDINEKLFF.